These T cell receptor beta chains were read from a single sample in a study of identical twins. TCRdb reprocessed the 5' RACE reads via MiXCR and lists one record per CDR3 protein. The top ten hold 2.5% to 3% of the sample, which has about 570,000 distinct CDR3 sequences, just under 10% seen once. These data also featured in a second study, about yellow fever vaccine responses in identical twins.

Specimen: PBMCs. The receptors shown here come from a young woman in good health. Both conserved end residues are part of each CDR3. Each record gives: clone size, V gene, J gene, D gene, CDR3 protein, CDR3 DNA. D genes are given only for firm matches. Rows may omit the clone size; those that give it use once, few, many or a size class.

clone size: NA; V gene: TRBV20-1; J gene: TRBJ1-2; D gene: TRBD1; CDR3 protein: CSASKGAGYGYTF; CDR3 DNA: TGCAGTGCTAGTAAGGGGGCAGGCTATGGCTACACCTTC
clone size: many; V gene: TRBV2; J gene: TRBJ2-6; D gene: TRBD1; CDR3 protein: CASSIALLWTGSSGANVLTF; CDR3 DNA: TGTGCCAGCAGTATAGCCCTACTTTGGACAGGGTCTTCTGGGGCCAACGTCCTGACTTTC
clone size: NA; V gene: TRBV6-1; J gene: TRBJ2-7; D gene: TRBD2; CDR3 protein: CASRKLAGVYEQYF; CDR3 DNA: TGTGCCAGCAGGAAACTAGCGGGGGTTTACGAGCAGTACTTC
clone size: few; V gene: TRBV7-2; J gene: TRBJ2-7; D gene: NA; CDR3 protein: CASSVRAYEQYF; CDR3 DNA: TGTGCCAGCAGCGTCCGGGCGTACGAGCAGTACTTC
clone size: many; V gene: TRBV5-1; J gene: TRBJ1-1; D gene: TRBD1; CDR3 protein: CASSRDREFRFGTEAFF; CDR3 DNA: TGCGCCAGCAGCCGGGACAGGGAATTCCGGTTTGGGACTGAAGCTTTCTTT
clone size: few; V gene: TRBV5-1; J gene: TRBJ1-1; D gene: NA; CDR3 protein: CASSFTGQRNTEAFF; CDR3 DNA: TGCGCCAGCAGCTTTACCGGACAGCGGAACACTGAAGCTTTCTTT
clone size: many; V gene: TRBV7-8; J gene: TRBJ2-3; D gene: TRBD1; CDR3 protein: CASSAGQGSTDTQYF; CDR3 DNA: TGTGCCAGCAGCGCTGGACAGGGGAGCACAGATACGCAGTATTTT
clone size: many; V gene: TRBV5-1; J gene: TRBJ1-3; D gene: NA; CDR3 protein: CASSLGTSGGDADF; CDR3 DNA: TGCGCCAGCAGCTTGGGGACATCGGGTGGAGATGCGGATTTT
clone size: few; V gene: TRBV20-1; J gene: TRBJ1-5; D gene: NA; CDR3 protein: CSAREKQGNQPQHF; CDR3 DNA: TGCAGTGCTAGAGAGAAACAGGGTAATCAGCCCCAGCATTTT
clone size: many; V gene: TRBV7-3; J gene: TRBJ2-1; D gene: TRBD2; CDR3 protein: CASSRTSGGYNEQFF; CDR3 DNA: TGTGCCAGCAGTAGGACTAGCGGGGGATACAATGAGCAGTTCTTC
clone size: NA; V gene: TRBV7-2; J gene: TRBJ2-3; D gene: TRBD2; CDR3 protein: CASSTSPDTQYF; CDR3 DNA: TGTGCCAGTTCGACTAGCCCCGATACGCAGTATTTT
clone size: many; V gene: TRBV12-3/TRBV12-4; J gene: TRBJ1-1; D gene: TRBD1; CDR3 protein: CASRRGTATMNTEAFF; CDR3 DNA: TGTGCCAGCAGGCGTGGGACAGCCACCATGAACACTGAAGCTTTCTTT